This T cell receptor (beta chain) is from a study of CD8 T cells in ankylosing spondylitis. Regarding the study as a whole: What appeared characteristic of ankylosing spondylitis blood was a TCR beta motif of eight highly homologous variants.

The CDR3 has 14 amino acids. Germline values: CDR1 DFQATT, CDR2 SNEGSKA (reference sequence). Trimming removed 4 bases from V and 5 bases from J, with 17 bases in between. This clonotype was found a few times. Its antigen is undetermined. Scientists made TCR beta libraries using quantitative 5'-RACE with molecular barcodes. MiXCR, run by TCRdb on the 5' RACE reads, gives a single entry per CDR3 protein. The repertoire holds hundreds of thousands of distinct CDR3 sequences, about an eighth seen once, with over 6.5% in the top ten. This chain connects TRBV20-1 to TRBJ1-2; the D gene is possibly TRBD1 (5 bases). This clonotype originated in a male donor with ankylosing spondylitis. Specimen: blood, either unsorted or a sorted T cell fraction (not recorded which). In DNA form, the CDR3 reads TGCAGTGCTAACTTCCCGAGCGGGGGGTATGGCTACACCTTC. Protein: CSANFPSGGYGYTF.